This T cell receptor beta chain came from a study of PD-1 blockade in mismatch repair-deficient tumors. The germline CDR1 and CDR2 sequences are SGHDT and YYEEEE. Deletions cut 0 bases from V and 4 bases from J, with 11 bases between. The CDR3 contains 16 residues. The TCR-sequenced patients were a few responders to pembrolizumab. Libraries were prepared by immunoSEQ multiplex PCR; TCRdb keeps only in-frame clonotypes and omits some of them. Counted here are some 110,000 clones, around 80% occurring once; the ten biggest clones make up 4% to 6%. The chain couples TRBV5-6 to TRBJ2-6; unclear D gene. The sequence came from an adult with mismatch repair-deficient cancer. Sequencing was performed on peripheral blood, taken about 60 weeks after starting pembrolizumab. CDR3 sequence reads: CASSLVDPSGANVLTF. For the CDR3, the DNA is TGTGCCAGCAGCTTGGTCGACCCCTCCGGGGCCAACGTCCTGACTTTC.